Each of the 14 T cell receptor beta chains below was sequenced from the same sample in a study of a mutant IDH1 vaccine in newly diagnosed glioma. These receptors have no identified antigens. The sample's time point: week 35, safety follow-up. In every dose of vaccine, 300 ug of mutant IDH1 20-mer peptide was given alongside topical imiquimod. Repertoires were generated with immunoSEQ multiplex PCR, while TCRdb's copy carries only in-frame clones and drops some. The table records about 50,000 clones, around 92% of them present only once. The sample consisted of PBMCs, taken from a glioma patient whose treatment included an IDH1 peptide vaccine. The receptors stem from a man aged 50 to 59 with glioma.

CDR3 coding DNA: TGTGCCAGCAGCCATGGACGCACGAGGGGGGAGCAGTACTTC. Translated, it gives CASSHGRTRGEQYF. The chain has TRBV25-1 and TRBJ2-7, with D maybe TRBD1 (6 bases). The germline CDR1 and CDR2 sequences are MGHDK and SYGVNS. The CDR3 sequence is 14 residues long. The ends were cut back, 6 bases at V and 7 bases at J, with 19 bases in the middle.

This clone was seen more than once but under ten times. The V and J genes are TRBV9 and TRBJ1-1; tentative D call: TRBD1 (5 bases). The germline CDR1 and CDR2 sequences are SGDLS and YYNGEE. The CDR3 loop spans 15 amino acids. V lost 0 bases to trimming and J lost 3 bases, with 12 bases between them. CDR3 DNA sequence: TGTGCCAGCAGCGTAGATGAGGGGCGCGACACTGAAGCTTTCTTT. This gives the protein CASSVDEGRDTEAFF. The whole variable domain, remainder taken from reference TRBV9 and TRBJ1-1, is DSGVTQTPKHLITATGQRVTLRCSPRSGDLSVYWYQQSLDQGLQFLIQYYNGEERAKGNILERFSAQQFPDLHSELNLSSLELGDSALYFCASSVDEGRDTEAFFGQGTRLTVV.

This chain links TRBV19 with TRBJ1-1; unclear D gene. Trimming took off 3 bases at V and 1 base at J, with 9 bases between the two ends. The germline V gene has CDR1 LNHDA and CDR2 SQIVND (reference sequence). The CDR3 is made up of 14 amino acids. The CDR3 spells CASSIGRKNTEAFF. In nucleotides, the CDR3 is TGTGCCAGTAGTATCGGGAGGAAGAACACTGAAGCTTTCTTT.

The chain combines TRBV9 with TRBJ2-3, with 7 bases aligning to TRBD2. With V trimmed by 0 bases and J by 3 bases, 7 bases remained unmatched. Germline V gives CDR1 SGDLS, CDR2 YYNGEE. The length of the CDR3 is 16 residues. The CDR3 spells CASSVVEGGPTDTQYF. DNA of the CDR3: TGTGCCAGCAGCGTAGTGGAGGGAGGGCCGACAGATACGCAGTATTTT. Together with reference TRBV9 and TRBJ2-3, the CDR3 gives the full variable domain: DSGVTQTPKHLITATGQRVTLRCSPRSGDLSVYWYQQSLDQGLQFLIQYYNGEERAKGNILERFSAQQFPDLHSELNLSSLELGDSALYFCASSVVEGGPTDTQYFGPGTRLTVL.

J is TRBJ1-2 and V is TRBV11-1, with TRBD1 identical over 11 bases. The V and J ends lost 4 bases and 8 bases, in that order; junction bases with no gene match: 9. The CDR3 sequence is 15 residues long. CDR1 is SGHAT, CDR2 FQDESV, per germline (reference sequence). The DNA for the CDR3 is TGTGCCAGCAGCTCGGCCGGGACAGGGGGAGTCGGCTACACCTTC. It translates to CASSSAGTGGVGYTF.

This clone was recorded a few times. The chain employs TRBV7-2 and TRBJ2-7; 14 bases fit TRBD2. V was clipped by 3 bases and J by 6 bases; unmatched bases: 1. This CDR3 region has 14 residues. Germline loops: CDR1 SGHTA, CDR2 FQGNSA. Here the CDR3 DNA reads TGTGCCAGCAGCTTGACTAGCGGGGGGGCCGAGCAGTACTTC. Its translation is CASSLTSGGAEQYF.

The chain uses TRBV2 and TRBJ2-7; no reliable D call. The germline CDR1 and CDR2 sequences are SNHLY and FYNNEI. This CDR3 is built from 13 residues. V gave up 1 base and J gave up 3 bases, with 7 bases separating them. CDR3 region: CASSEGWFYEQYF. As DNA, the CDR3 is TGTGCCAGCAGTGAAGGTTGGTTCTACGAGCAGTACTTC. Supplemented by reference TRBV2 and TRBJ2-7, the full variable domain reads EPEVTQTPSHQVTQMGQEVILRCVPISNHLYFYWYRQILGQKVEFLVSFYNNEISEKSEIFDDQFSVERPDGSNFTLKIRSTKLEDSAMYFCASSEGWFYEQYFGPGTRLTVT.

This clone was seen only a few times. This rearrangement joins TRBV6-5 to TRBJ2-5; D might be TRBD2 (5 bases). The CDR3 totals 15 residues. Trimming removed 5 bases from V and 3 bases from J, with 16 bases in between. From germline, CDR1 is MNHEY and CDR2 SVGAGI. The DNA of the CDR3 is TGTGCCAGCAGTACCCTGCGGGTTGGTAAAGAGACCCAGTACTTC. Encoded protein: CASSTLRVGKETQYF.

This chain uses TRBV4-2 with TRBJ1-1, with a possible D match to TRBD1 (5 bases). Germline CDR1 LGHNA, CDR2 YNFKEQ. The CDR3 has 14 amino acids. V was trimmed by 3 bases and J by 8 bases, leaving 16 bases between them. In nucleotides, the CDR3 is TGTGCCAGCAGCCAGACCCATCCCTCAGGGGAAGCTTTCTTT. Its translation is CASSQTHPSGEAFF.

J is TRBJ1-5 and V is TRBV6-4; D perhaps matches TRBD1 (6 bases). V lost 7 bases, J lost 0 bases, and 16 bases lay in between. The CDR3 has 16 amino acids. The germline V gene has CDR1 MRHNA and CDR2 SNTAGT. CDR3 DNA sequence: TGTGCCAGCATGGGGGCAGGGCCCTATAGCAATCAGCCCCAGCATTTT. Translation: CASMGAGPYSNQPQHF.

The CDR3 is CASRRQTSGSYEQYF. In DNA, the CDR3 is TGTGCCAGCAGGCGACAGACTAGCGGGAGTTACGAGCAGTACTTC. The V call is TRBV2, the J call TRBJ2-7; 12 bases fit TRBD2. Germline CDR1 and CDR2: SNHLY and FYNNEI. The CDR3 loop spans 15 amino acids. V trimming: 6 bases; J trimming: 4 bases; junction bases outside the gene matches: 7.

The J gene is TRBJ2-3, the V gene TRBV30; 10 bases agree with TRBD1. Germline assignment: CDR1 GTSNPN and CDR2 SVGIG (reference sequence). The CDR3 has 17 amino acids. V dropped 3 bases and J dropped 0; count of bases not matched to a gene: 9. The CDR3 sequence: CAWRRWTGGGSTDTQYF. The CDR3 nucleotides are TGTGCCTGGAGGAGGTGGACAGGGGGTGGGAGCACAGATACGCAGTATTTT. The entire variable domain, with the rest obtained from reference TRBV30 and TRBJ2-3, is as follows: SQTIHQWPATLVQPVGSPLSLECTVEGTSNPNLYWYRQAAGRGLQLLFYSVGIGQISSEVPQNLSASRPQDRQFILSSKKLLLSDSGFYLCAWRRWTGGGSTDTQYFGPGTRLTVL.

In its sample, this clone was seen once. The chain has TRBV29-1 and TRBJ1-4; unclear D gene. Germline V lookup: CDR1 SQVTM, CDR2 ANQGSEA. The CDR3 runs to 14 residues. Trimming cost V 5 bases and J 11 bases, with 21 bases left between them. The CDR3 protein is CSVRTGGRVGKLFF. The CDR3 DNA reads as TGCAGCGTTAGGACGGGTGGTAGGGTTGGGAAACTGTTTTTT.

The chain recombines TRBV19 with TRBJ1-1, with D maybe TRBD1 (5 bases). Trimming took off 6 bases at V and 1 base at J, with 9 bases between the two ends. CDR3 length: 13 amino acids. Germline V CDR1 and CDR2: LNHDA, SQIVND (reference sequence). CDR3: CASRVTENTEAFF. Written as DNA, the CDR3 is TGTGCCAGTAGAGTGACAGAGAACACTGAAGCTTTCTTT.